A selection of T cell receptor beta chains follows, all from one sample in a study of blood T cell repertoires in COVID-19. Here immunoSEQ multiplex PCR was the method, and the copy in TCRdb shows in-frame clones only, minus some. This sample has about 220,000 clones, with 65% to 85% found just once. The sequencing sample was made of PBMCs or T cells enriched from blood (not recorded which). The receptors come from a woman aged 55-70 years who had recovered from COVID-19. Both conserved end residues are part of each CDR3. Fields, in order: CDR3 DNA, CDR3 protein, clone size, J gene, V gene, D gene. A D gene is named only where the DNA matches it firmly. Rows may omit the clone size; those that give it use once, few, many or a size class.

cdr3_nt: TGTGCCAGTAGGACAGGTACTTCTAGCTACGAGCAGTACTTC
cdr3_aa: CASRTGTSSYEQYF
clone_size: NA
j_call: TRBJ2-7
v_call: TRBV19
d_call: NA

cdr3_nt: TGCAGTGCTAGTGACAGGGGGAAAGGAAACACCATATATTTT
cdr3_aa: CSASDRGKGNTIYF
clone_size: few
j_call: TRBJ1-3
v_call: TRBV20-1
d_call: TRBD1

cdr3_nt: TGTGCCAGCGAGGCTAGCGGGGGAGCGCCCCAGTACTTC
cdr3_aa: CASEASGGAPQYF
clone_size: NA
j_call: TRBJ2-5
v_call: TRBV12-3/TRBV12-4
d_call: TRBD2

cdr3_nt: TGTGCCAGCAGTCGGACAGCGTACGAGCAGTACTTC
cdr3_aa: CASSRTAYEQYF
clone_size: NA
j_call: TRBJ2-7
v_call: TRBV6-2/TRBV6-3
d_call: NA

cdr3_nt: TGTGCCAGCAGCCCCGCAACGGGCTACAATGAGCAGTTCTTC
cdr3_aa: CASSPATGYNEQFF
clone_size: NA
j_call: TRBJ2-1
v_call: TRBV7-9
d_call: NA

cdr3_nt: TGTGCCAGCAGTTCTAACCGTATGAACACTGAAGCTTTCTTT
cdr3_aa: CASSSNRMNTEAFF
clone_size: NA
j_call: TRBJ1-1
v_call: TRBV27
d_call: NA

cdr3_nt: TGTGCCAGCAGTAGGGGGTATGCGGACACCGGGGAGCTGTTTTTT
cdr3_aa: CASSRGYADTGELFF
clone_size: NA
j_call: TRBJ2-2
v_call: TRBV11-3
d_call: NA

cdr3_nt: TGTGCCAGCAGTTTAATCAGACGGGGGGCTAACTATGGCTACACCTTC
cdr3_aa: CASSLIRRGANYGYTF
clone_size: NA
j_call: TRBJ1-2
v_call: TRBV28
d_call: NA

cdr3_nt: TGTGCCAGTAGTCAGGGAAGGGGGCAGGGGCCCTACGAGCAGTACTTC
cdr3_aa: CASSQGRGQGPYEQYF
clone_size: NA
j_call: TRBJ2-7
v_call: TRBV19
d_call: TRBD1

cdr3_nt: TGTGCCAGCAGCCAAGATCCGACTAGCGGGGGGGCCAGTGAGCAGTTCTTC
cdr3_aa: CASSQDPTSGGASEQFF
clone_size: NA
j_call: TRBJ2-1
v_call: TRBV3-1/TRBV3-2
d_call: TRBD2

cdr3_nt: TGTGCCAGCAGCGCTTCAGCAGATACGCAGTATTTT
cdr3_aa: CASSASADTQYF
clone_size: NA
j_call: TRBJ2-3
v_call: TRBV7-8
d_call: NA

cdr3_nt: TGTGCCAGCAGTGTCAGTGAAACGGAAAAACTGTTTTTT
cdr3_aa: CASSVSETEKLFF
clone_size: NA
j_call: TRBJ1-4
v_call: TRBV12-3/TRBV12-4
d_call: NA

cdr3_nt: TGTGCCAGCAGCCGGGACAACTCGAACACTGAAGCTTTCTTT
cdr3_aa: CASSRDNSNTEAFF
clone_size: NA
j_call: TRBJ1-1
v_call: TRBV6-5
d_call: NA

cdr3_nt: TGTGCCAGCTCACCACCGGGAACAGGGGGACAGGGCACTGAAGCTTTCTTT
cdr3_aa: CASSPPGTGGQGTEAFF
clone_size: NA
j_call: TRBJ1-1
v_call: TRBV18
d_call: TRBD1

cdr3_nt: TGCAGCGTTCGCGAGTACCAAGAGACCCAGTACTTC
cdr3_aa: CSVREYQETQYF
clone_size: once
j_call: TRBJ2-5
v_call: TRBV29-1
d_call: NA

cdr3_nt: TGTGCCAGCAGCTTGAGACAGGGCGGCCAGCCCCAGCATTTT
cdr3_aa: CASSLRQGGQPQHF
clone_size: NA
j_call: TRBJ1-5
v_call: TRBV5-6
d_call: TRBD1

cdr3_nt: TGCGCCAGCAGCTTGGGGCCCCGCTACGAGCAGTACTTC
cdr3_aa: CASSLGPRYEQYF
clone_size: NA
j_call: TRBJ2-7
v_call: TRBV5-1
d_call: NA

cdr3_nt: TGTGCCAGCAGTGGTGGCCCAGGCGAGGGGCCCCAGCATTTT
cdr3_aa: CASSGGPGEGPQHF
clone_size: NA
j_call: TRBJ1-5
v_call: TRBV2
d_call: NA

cdr3_nt: TGTGCCAGCAGTTGGGGCCTGCCAAATAATTCACCCCTCCACTTT
cdr3_aa: CASSWGLPNNSPLHF
clone_size: NA
j_call: TRBJ1-6
v_call: TRBV6-2/TRBV6-3
d_call: NA

cdr3_nt: TGTGCCACCAGTGCGGGAGGGACGGCCGGGGAGCTGTTTTTT
cdr3_aa: CATSAGGTAGELFF
clone_size: NA
j_call: TRBJ2-2
v_call: TRBV24-1
d_call: TRBD2

cdr3_nt: TGTGCCAGTAGTAACAGGGACAGGCACTATGGCTACACCTTC
cdr3_aa: CASSNRDRHYGYTF
clone_size: once
j_call: TRBJ1-2
v_call: TRBV19
d_call: TRBD1

cdr3_nt: TGTGCCAGCAGCCCCAGGGGGAGTTATGGCAATCAGCCCCAGCATTTT
cdr3_aa: CASSPRGSYGNQPQHF
clone_size: NA
j_call: TRBJ1-5
v_call: TRBV6-2/TRBV6-3
d_call: TRBD1

cdr3_nt: TGTGCCAGCAGCCAAGAAAGGACTCCTAAGGGCACTGAAGCTTTCTTT
cdr3_aa: CASSQERTPKGTEAFF
clone_size: NA
j_call: TRBJ1-1
v_call: TRBV3-1/TRBV3-2
d_call: NA

cdr3_nt: TGTGCCAGCAGCCAAGATCAGGGTCCCCCTAATGAAAAACTGTTTTTT
cdr3_aa: CASSQDQGPPNEKLFF
clone_size: NA
j_call: TRBJ1-4
v_call: TRBV4-2
d_call: NA

cdr3_nt: TGTGCCAGCAGCTCCTACAGGGGGAATGAGCAGTTCTTC
cdr3_aa: CASSSYRGNEQFF
clone_size: NA
j_call: TRBJ2-1
v_call: TRBV11-3
d_call: TRBD1

cdr3_nt: TGTGCTAGTGGTTTGGCCCCGGGACACCGTTACAATGAGCAGTTCTTC
cdr3_aa: CASGLAPGHRYNEQFF
clone_size: NA
j_call: TRBJ2-1
v_call: TRBV12-5
d_call: NA

cdr3_nt: TGTGCCAGCAGCTTCGGACAGGGTCTAGGGGTCGAGCAGTACTTC
cdr3_aa: CASSFGQGLGVEQYF
clone_size: NA
j_call: TRBJ2-7
v_call: TRBV11-2
d_call: TRBD1

cdr3_nt: TGTGCCAGCAGCGGGACAGGGTCTGATGAAAAACTGTTTTTT
cdr3_aa: CASSGTGSDEKLFF
clone_size: NA
j_call: TRBJ1-4
v_call: TRBV3-1/TRBV3-2
d_call: TRBD1

cdr3_nt: TGTGCCAGCAGTGAGCGAGCGGGGCCCTCCTACAATGAGCAGTTCTTC
cdr3_aa: CASSERAGPSYNEQFF
clone_size: NA
j_call: TRBJ2-1
v_call: TRBV2
d_call: TRBD2

cdr3_nt: TGTGCCAGCAGCCCGGGAGGGTGGCAGGGGAACACTGAAGCTTTCTTT
cdr3_aa: CASSPGGWQGNTEAFF
clone_size: few
j_call: TRBJ1-1
v_call: TRBV5-4
d_call: NA

cdr3_nt: TGTGCCAGCAGCCACGGTCTCCTCCTAGCCAAAAACATTCAGTACTTC
cdr3_aa: CASSHGLLLAKNIQYF
clone_size: few
j_call: TRBJ2-4
v_call: TRBV14
d_call: NA

cdr3_nt: TGTGCCAGCGGTTGGACAGGGAACACCGGGGAGCTGTTTTTT
cdr3_aa: CASGWTGNTGELFF
clone_size: few
j_call: TRBJ2-2
v_call: TRBV3-1/TRBV3-2
d_call: TRBD1

cdr3_nt: TGTGCCAGCAGTTCCACGGGGGGGGACGAGCAGTACTTC
cdr3_aa: CASSSTGGDEQYF
clone_size: NA
j_call: TRBJ2-7
v_call: TRBV6-1
d_call: TRBD2

cdr3_nt: TGTGCCAGCAGTGACTCGGGAGTGGCGGGGAACGACTACGAGCAGTACTTC
cdr3_aa: CASSDSGVAGNDYEQYF
clone_size: few
j_call: TRBJ2-7
v_call: TRBV6-4
d_call: NA

cdr3_nt: TGTGCCAGCAGCTTGGGGACAGGGGGTCTCCCCCCTCTCACAGATACGCAGTATTTT
cdr3_aa: CASSLGTGGLPPLTDTQYF
clone_size: NA
j_call: TRBJ2-3
v_call: TRBV5-4
d_call: TRBD1

cdr3_nt: TGTGCCACCAAGAGCGGGGGCGCGAACACTGAAGCTTTCTTT
cdr3_aa: CATKSGGANTEAFF
clone_size: NA
j_call: TRBJ1-1
v_call: TRBV11-2
d_call: NA

cdr3_nt: TGTGCCAGCAGCTTCCCGGGACACCTTGTTGGGGGGGCCAACGTCCTGACTTTC
cdr3_aa: CASSFPGHLVGGANVLTF
clone_size: NA
j_call: TRBJ2-6
v_call: TRBV7-9
d_call: NA

cdr3_nt: TGTGCCAGTAGTAGGGAAGGGGGCGAGCAGTACTTC
cdr3_aa: CASSREGGEQYF
clone_size: NA
j_call: TRBJ2-7
v_call: TRBV19
d_call: NA

cdr3_nt: TGTGCCAGCAGCCCTACTCCCGGGACAGCCTACGAGCAGTACTTC
cdr3_aa: CASSPTPGTAYEQYF
clone_size: NA
j_call: TRBJ2-7
v_call: TRBV27
d_call: TRBD1

cdr3_nt: TGTGCCAGCAGCCTCGACAGGGGCCCTGGCTACACCTTC
cdr3_aa: CASSLDRGPGYTF
clone_size: NA
j_call: TRBJ1-2
v_call: TRBV12-3/TRBV12-4
d_call: TRBD1

cdr3_nt: TGTGCCAGCAGCCGCACCGGGACTAGCGGGTCCTTTGAGCAGTTCTTC
cdr3_aa: CASSRTGTSGSFEQFF
clone_size: NA
j_call: TRBJ2-1
v_call: TRBV4-2
d_call: TRBD2

cdr3_nt: TGTGCCAGCAGCATCGGACTAGCGGGGGGCTCCGGGACCGGGGAGCTGTTTTTT
cdr3_aa: CASSIGLAGGSGTGELFF
clone_size: NA
j_call: TRBJ2-2
v_call: TRBV5-4
d_call: TRBD2

cdr3_nt: TGTGCCAGCAGGGGGACTAACTCCGGGGAGCTGTTTTTT
cdr3_aa: CASRGTNSGELFF
clone_size: NA
j_call: TRBJ2-2
v_call: TRBV3-1/TRBV3-2
d_call: TRBD2

cdr3_nt: TGCGCCAGCAGCCAAGTGGGGCATCAGCCCCAGCATTTT
cdr3_aa: CASSQVGHQPQHF
clone_size: NA
j_call: TRBJ1-5
v_call: TRBV4-3
d_call: NA

cdr3_nt: TGTGCCAGCAGCTTCGACACAACAATACGAGGCTACACCTTC
cdr3_aa: CASSFDTTIRGYTF
clone_size: NA
j_call: TRBJ1-2
v_call: TRBV6-5
d_call: NA

cdr3_nt: TGCGCCAGCAGCCGCAGGGAGGGGAACACTGAAGCTTTCTTT
cdr3_aa: CASSRREGNTEAFF
clone_size: NA
j_call: TRBJ1-1
v_call: TRBV5-1
d_call: NA

cdr3_nt: TGTGCCAGCAGTGCCGGGAAGGATCAGCCCCAGCATTTT
cdr3_aa: CASSAGKDQPQHF
clone_size: NA
j_call: TRBJ1-5
v_call: TRBV2
d_call: NA

cdr3_nt: TGTGCCAGCAGTCCCGGGGACAGGGGGAACACTGAAGCTTTCTTT
cdr3_aa: CASSPGDRGNTEAFF
clone_size: NA
j_call: TRBJ1-1
v_call: TRBV27
d_call: TRBD1